These T cell receptor beta chains were read from a single sample in a study of control samples from healthy donors and cancer patients. Clones were sequenced by immunoSEQ multiplex PCR, and TCRdb holds only the in-frame ones, with some missing. The profile shows 100,000 to 150,000 clones, over 85% of them singletons. Sequenced material: PBMCs. All receptors derive from a man aged 50 to 60 with head and neck cancer. The CDR3 runs from the conserved cysteine through the conserved F or W. D genes are given only for firm matches. Size is stated for part of the rows, as once, few or many counts, or as a class when the clone is expanded.

>TRBV18|TRBJ1-2|12|NA|NA
CASSPEVGGYTF
TGTGCCAGCTCACCGGAGGTCGGGGGCTACACCTTC
>TRBV28|TRBJ2-7|15|TRBD1|NA
CASSSGGQGFHEQYF
TGTGCCAGCAGTAGTGGTGGACAGGGGTTCCACGAGCAGTACTTC
>TRBV7-3|TRBJ2-6|18|NA|once
CASSSQSGPASGANVLTF
TGTGCCAGCAGCTCCCAATCGGGACCCGCAAGCGGGGCCAACGTCCTGACTTTC
>TRBV4-2|TRBJ1-1|13|NA|NA
CASSQGENTEAFF
TGTGCCAGCAGCCAAGGCGAGAACACTGAAGCTTTCTTT
>TRBV11-2|TRBJ2-1|14|NA|NA
CASSLDRGGGAQFF
TGTGCCAGCAGCTTAGACCGTGGAGGGGGGGCCCAGTTCTTC
>TRBV9|TRBJ2-7|15|TRBD2|NA
CASSVTASGSYEQYF
TGTGCCAGCAGCGTAACGGCTAGCGGCTCCTACGAGCAGTACTTC
>TRBV19|TRBJ1-5|13|NA|few
CATRWEGNQPQHF
TGTGCCACCAGATGGGAAGGCAATCAGCCCCAGCATTTT
>TRBV27|TRBJ1-2|18|TRBD1|NA
CASSRGLQGPSTNYGYTF
TGTGCCAGCAGTCGGGGTCTACAGGGGCCCAGTACTAACTATGGCTACACCTTC
>TRBV5-4|TRBJ2-7|14|NA|NA
CASSLGGASYEQYF
TGTGCCAGCAGCTTGGGGGGGGCATCCTACGAGCAGTACTTC
>TRBV19|TRBJ2-7|14|TRBD1|NA
CASSFDRGPYEQYF
TGTGCCAGTAGTTTTGACAGGGGCCCCTACGAGCAGTACTTC
>TRBV5-1|TRBJ2-5|14|NA|once
CASSGMTGRETQYF
TGCGCCAGCAGCGGGATGACAGGGAGGGAGACCCAGTACTTC
>TRBV4-2|TRBJ1-6|24|NA|NA
CASSQDLLRGGGYYDKHSGSPLHF
TGTGCCAGCAGCCAAGATCTATTACGTGGGGGGGGCTATTACGACAAACACTCAGGTTCACCCCTCCACTTT
>TRBV5-1|TRBJ2-3|16|NA|NA
CASRLSLGAGADTQYF
TGCGCCAGCAGGTTGTCGCTAGGAGCTGGCGCAGATACGCAGTATTTT
>TRBV20-1|TRBJ2-1|8|NA|NA
CSALKEFF
TGCAGTGCCCTTAAAGAGTTCTTC
>TRBV28|TRBJ1-5|17|NA|NA
CASSLEWQEQGRQPQHF
TGTGCCAGCAGTTTAGAGTGGCAGGAACAGGGACGGCAGCCCCAGCATTTT
>TRBV7-6|TRBJ2-3|17|NA|NA
CASSLGDPKTSTDTQYF
TGTGCCAGCAGCTTAGGGGACCCAAAGACAAGCACAGATACGCAGTATTTT
>TRBV5-1|TRBJ1-1|15|NA|NA
CASSLGVNPNTEAFF
TGCGCCAGCAGCTTGGGCGTCAACCCTAACACTGAAGCTTTCTTT
>TRBV5-5|TRBJ2-3|12|NA|NA
CASMLGTDTQYF
TGTGCCAGCATGTTAGGCACAGATACGCAGTATTTT
>TRBV4-2|TRBJ2-3|13|NA|once
CASSQALINTQYF
TGTGCCAGCAGCCAAGCCCTGATTAATACGCAGTATTTT
>TRBV6-5|TRBJ2-2|15|TRBD1|NA
CASRIGTGDTGELFF
TGTGCCAGCAGGATTGGGACAGGGGACACCGGGGAGCTGTTTTTT
>TRBV10-1|TRBJ2-1|11|NA|NA
CASSEGRTWFF
TGCGCCAGCAGTGAGGGTAGAACATGGTTCTTC
>TRBV27|TRBJ2-3|14|NA|NA
CASSFEFSADTQYF
TGTGCCAGCAGTTTTGAGTTTTCGGCGGATACGCAGTATTTT
>TRBV11-2|TRBJ2-6|15|NA|NA
CASSLNRAGANVLTF
TGTGCCAGCAGCCTTAACCGAGCGGGGGCCAACGTCCTGACTTTC
>TRBV7-9|TRBJ2-2|16|NA|NA
CASSSPTQGKAGELFF
TGTGCCAGCAGCTCCCCAACGCAGGGTAAAGCCGGGGAGCTGTTTTTT
>TRBV5-1|TRBJ2-1|17|TRBD2|NA
CASSEITGTSGYNEQFF
TGCGCCAGCAGCGAGATTACCGGGACTAGCGGTTACAATGAGCAGTTCTTC
>TRBV11-1|TRBJ2-1|16|NA|NA
CASSLAPGSSYNEQFF
TGTGCCAGCAGCTTAGCGCCCGGAAGCTCCTACAATGAGCAGTTCTTC